These 8 T cell receptor beta chains were all obtained from the same sample, sequenced in a study of blood T cell repertoires in COVID-19. Only in-frame clones appear in the TCRdb table, and some are missing; sequencing was by immunoSEQ multiplex PCR. The table has some 26,000 clones, roughly 85% seen once; the top ten hold 7.7%. The sample taken for sequencing was peripheral blood. Receptors originate from a woman aged 50 to 65 with active COVID-19.

This clone has just a few counts. This sequence joins TRBV10-3 and TRBJ2-7, with D perhaps TRBD1 (6 bases). The length of the CDR3 is 14 residues. Germline V gene sequence: CDR1 ENHRY, CDR2 SYGVKD. The V end lost 7 bases, the J end lost 0 bases, and 13 bases lay between the germline ends. CDR3 DNA sequence: TGTGCCATCAAGCCCAGGGGCGACTCCTACGAGCAGTACTTC. It translates to CAIKPRGDSYEQYF.

This sequence joins TRBV5-1 and TRBJ2-7, with TRBD2 identical over 9 bases. The length of the CDR3 is 14 residues. Trimming at V came to 0 bases and at J to 9 bases, leaving 7 bases not matched to a gene. Germline CDR1 SGHRS, CDR2 YFSETQ. The CDR3 loop reads CASSLALAGSGQYF. Here the CDR3 DNA reads TGCGCCAGCAGCTTGGCGCTAGCGGGGTCCGGGCAGTACTTC.

The chain uses TRBV5-1 and TRBJ2-1, with 12 bases matching TRBD2. V shed 0 bases and J 7 bases; nucleotides not matched to a gene: 5. Looked up from germline, CDR1 is SGHRS and CDR2 is YFSETQ. The CDR3 contains 16 residues. The CDR3 region is CASSLGLAGGLNEQFF. As DNA, the CDR3 is TGCGCCAGCAGCTTGGGCCTAGCGGGAGGGCTAAATGAGCAGTTCTTC.

This clone qualifies as medium-sized. The genes are TRBV5-6 and TRBJ2-7; 7 bases map to TRBD1. V shed 0 bases and J 2 bases; nucleotides not matched to a gene: 5. This CDR3 region has 15 residues. CDR1 and CDR2 from the germline V gene are SGHDT and YYEEEE. CDR3 amino acids: CASSLEQGVTYEQYF. The CDR3 DNA follows: TGTGCCAGCAGCTTGGAGCAGGGGGTAACCTACGAGCAGTACTTC.

The rearrangement links TRBV11-2 to TRBJ2-3, with a weak D call TRBD1 (6 bases). V gave up 5 bases and J gave up 0 bases, with 9 bases separating them. The germline gives CDR1 SGHAT, CDR2 FQNNGV. CDR3 length equals 14 residues. The CDR3 region is CASSPGVSTDTQYF. The DNA for the CDR3 is TGTGCCAGCAGCCCAGGGGTCAGCACAGATACGCAGTATTTT. The full variable domain, with the rest looked up from reference TRBV11-2 and TRBJ2-3, is EAGVAQSPRYKIIEKRQSVAFWCNPISGHATLYWYQQILGQGPKLLIQFQNNGVVDDSQLPKDRFSAERLKGVDSTLKIQPAKLEDSAVYLCASSPGVSTDTQYFGPGTRLTVL.

This chain joins TRBV5-4 and TRBJ1-1; 7 bases match TRBD1. The germline gives CDR1 SGHNT, CDR2 YYREEE (reference sequence). The CDR3 is 14 amino acids. The trim removed 2 bases at V and 5 bases at J, leaving 6 bases unmatched. This CDR3 reads CASSLNTGETEAFF. The CDR3 DNA reads as TGTGCCAGCAGCTTAAATACAGGGGAAACTGAAGCTTTCTTT.

The J gene is TRBJ2-7, the V gene TRBV7-9; unclear D gene. The length of the CDR3 is 13 residues. With 4 bases removed from V and 0 bases from J, the gap between germline ends came to 7 bases. CDR1 is SEHNR and CDR2 is FQNEAQ in the germline V gene (reference sequence). CDR3 loop: CASSSRSSYEQYF. For the CDR3, the DNA is TGTGCCAGCAGCTCGCGAAGCTCCTACGAGCAGTACTTC.

The CDR3 spells CAGSSNTGELFF. Here the CDR3 DNA reads TGTGCGGGCAGCTCGAACACCGGGGAGCTGTTTTTT. The chain employs TRBV10-3 and TRBJ2-2; D unclear. There are 12 residues in the CDR3. Per germline, CDR1 ENHRY and CDR2 SYGVKD.